Listed below are T cell receptor beta chains from one sample, sequenced in a study of radiotherapy plus CTLA-4 blockade in lung cancer. The table came from immunoSEQ multiplex PCR; TCRdb's copy has only in-frame clones and leaves some out. Of 95,000 to 150,000 clones detected, more than 80% appear once; the ten largest clones hold over 6%. Material: peripheral blood, obtained from a patient treated with radiotherapy plus ipilimumab. These TCRs come from a human donor with non-small cell lung cancer that progressed on radiotherapy plus ipilimumab. The CDR3 runs from the conserved cysteine through the conserved F or W. The D gene is left open where the match is weak. Rows may omit the clone size; those that give it use once, few, many or a size class.

d_call	v_call	j_call	clone_size	cdr3_aa	cdr3_nt
TRBD2	TRBV6-5	TRBJ2-1	NA	CASSYSIVTSGEQFF	TGTGCCAGCAGTTACTCGATTGTGACTAGCGGCGAGCAGTTCTTC
TRBD2	TRBV7-9	TRBJ2-7	few	CASSLGAGGPYEQYF	TGTGCCAGCAGCTTAGGAGCGGGAGGGCCTTACGAGCAGTACTTC
NA	TRBV2	TRBJ1-5	NA	CASRETDSSNQPQHF	TGTGCCAGCAGGGAAACGGACAGTAGCAATCAGCCCCAGCATTTT
NA	TRBV18	TRBJ1-2	NA	CASSPLSGDNYGYTF	TGTGCCAGCTCACCCCTTTCTGGGGACAACTATGGCTACACCTTC
NA	TRBV19	TRBJ1-2	NA	CASSIETSYGYTF	TGTGCCAGTAGTATAGAGACCAGCTATGGCTACACCTTC
NA	TRBV6-6	TRBJ2-7	NA	CASSYYLGAPYEQYF	TGTGCCAGCAGTTACTATCTGGGGGCCCCCTACGAGCAGTACTTC
TRBD1	TRBV19	TRBJ2-6	NA	CASSDRGVSGANVLTF	TGTGCCAGTTCGGACAGGGGGGTCTCTGGGGCCAACGTCCTGACTTTC
NA	TRBV7-9	TRBJ1-2	NA	CASTSTGLGGYTF	TGTGCCAGCACCTCGACAGGATTGGGTGGCTACACCTTC
NA	TRBV4-1	TRBJ2-6	NA	CASSHPVPRSGANVLTF	TGCGCCAGCAGCCACCCGGTCCCGCGCTCTGGGGCCAACGTCCTGACTTTC
NA	TRBV9	TRBJ2-3	NA	CASSIGLFRIDTQYF	TGTGCCAGCAGCATTGGACTGTTCAGGATAGATACGCAGTATTTT
NA	TRBV18	TRBJ2-2	NA	CASSPLLTGSTGELFF	TGTGCCAGCTCACCACTCCTTACAGGGTCCACCGGGGAGCTGTTTTTT
NA	TRBV9	TRBJ1-2	NA	CATTGGPHNYGYTF	TGTGCCACCACCGGGGGCCCGCATAACTATGGCTACACCTTC